These 3 T cell receptor beta chains were all obtained from the same sample, sequenced in a study of blood T cell repertoires in COVID-19. The repertoire was sequenced with immunoSEQ multiplex PCR; TCRdb's copy has only in-frame clones and lacks some. The repertoire holds under 300,000 clones, with 83% as singletons. The sample comprised peripheral blood. All receptors come from a woman aged 45-65 years who had recovered from COVID-19.

This chain links TRBV4-3 with TRBJ2-3; 7 bases map to TRBD2. CDR1 is LGHNA and CDR2 is YSLEER in the germline V gene. This CDR3 spans 16 amino acids. Trimming cost V 0 bases and J 1 base; bases outside gene matches: 4. CDR3 residues: CASSQDRAGGTDTQYF. The CDR3 DNA reads TGCGCCAGCAGCCAAGATCGGGCGGGAGGCACAGATACGCAGTATTTT.

There are a few counts of this clone. This rearrangement joins TRBV27 to TRBJ2-6; the match to TRBD1 covers 7 bases. The trim removed 5 bases at V and 9 bases at J, leaving 10 bases unmatched. This CDR3 spans 15 amino acids. Germline V CDR1 and CDR2: MNHEY, SMNVEV (reference sequence). The CDR3 loop is CASSTMDRPRNVLTF. In DNA form, the CDR3 reads TGTGCCAGCAGTACCATGGACAGGCCCCGCAACGTCCTGACTTTC. The full variable domain, rest sourced from reference TRBV27 and TRBJ2-6, is EAQVTQNPRYLITVTGKKLTVTCSQNMNHEYMSWYRQDPGLGLRQIYYSMNVEVTDKGDVPEGYKVSRKEKRNFPLILESPSPNQTSLYFCASSTMDRPRNVLTFGAGSRLTVL.

J is TRBJ2-5 and V is TRBV11-2; 7 nucleotides line up with TRBD2. Trimming at V came to 7 bases and at J to 3 bases, leaving 11 bases not matched to a gene. This CDR3 is 15 amino acids long. CDR1 and CDR2 from the germline V gene are SGHAT and FQNNGV. The CDR3, as DNA: TGTGCCAGCACAAAGAGGGACGGGGGGAAAGAGACCCAGTACTTC. It specifies CASTKRDGGKETQYF. The whole variable domain, remainder taken from reference TRBV11-2 and TRBJ2-5, is EAGVAQSPRYKIIEKRQSVAFWCNPISGHATLYWYQQILGQGPKLLIQFQNNGVVDDSQLPKDRFSAERLKGVDSTLKIQPAKLEDSAVYLCASTKRDGGKETQYFGPGTRLLVL.